This TCR beta chain was retrieved from a study of early T cells in non-severe SARS-CoV-2 infection. The wider study: RNA in bulk from unsorted whole blood was sequenced, and chains were unpaired.

TCRdb ran MiXCR on the 5' RACE reads and lists one entry per CDR3 protein. The sample includes about 60,000 distinct CDR3 sequences, around 11% seen only once; the top ten take 2.5% to 3.5%. The V end was cut by 6 bases, the J end by 1 base, with 9 bases between. This CDR3 contains 13 residues. At least ten counts were recorded for this clonotype. This sequence originates from an adult who was a healthcare worker with PCR-confirmed SARS-CoV-2 infection or an uninfected control (not recorded which). This specimen was whole blood, taken at baseline. The chain links TRBV12-3 or TRBV12-4 to TRBJ1-1; D is perhaps TRBD1 (6 bases). The CDR3 coding sequence is TGTGCCAGCAGCCGGGGACAGAACACTGAAGCTTTCTTT. It specifies CASSRGQNTEAFF.